The next 32 T cell receptor beta chains were all read from a single sample in a study of cytotoxic CD8 clonotypes in ibrutinib-treated CLL. Using immunoSEQ multiplex PCR, the repertoire was profiled, and TCRdb retains in-frame clones only, with some absent. The table lists over 100,000 clones, more than 55% of them singletons. Sequencing used PBMCs, obtained after 24 months of ibrutinib treatment. These receptor sequences come from a human donor with chronic lymphocytic leukemia.

This rearrangement joins TRBV27 to TRBJ2-5; TRBD2 agrees at 11 bases. Looked up from germline, CDR1 is MNHEY and CDR2 is SMNVEV (reference sequence). Germline trimming cut 2 bases from V and 1 base from J; bases unmatched to any gene: 3. The CDR3 has 16 residues. The CDR3 nucleotides are TGTGCCAGCAGTTTAGGTAGCGGGGGGGTCCAAGAGACCCAGTACTTC. Translating gives CASSLGSGGVQETQYF.

The rearrangement joins TRBV7-6 to TRBJ2-3, with TRBD2 as a possible D gene (6 bases). The CDR3 has 18 amino acids. The V gene lost 5 bases and the J gene lost 2 bases, with 23 bases spanning the gap. In germline, CDR1 is SGHVS, CDR2 FNYEAQ. The CDR3 spells CASSPVPGTREITDTQYF. The CDR3 DNA is TGTGCCAGCAGCCCCGTTCCCGGGACTCGAGAAATCACAGATACGCAGTATTTT.

In its sample, this clone was seen a few times. The chain combines TRBV19 with TRBJ2-1; D call uncertain. Per germline, CDR1 LNHDA and CDR2 SQIVND (reference sequence). V lost 4 bases to trimming and J lost 0 bases, with 4 bases between them. The CDR3 consists of 13 residues. The CDR3 loop is CASSKYSYNEQFF. DNA for the CDR3: TGTGCCAGTAGTAAGTACTCCTACAATGAGCAGTTCTTC.

The V and J genes are TRBV27 and TRBJ2-2; D possibly corresponds to TRBD1 (5 bases). CDR1 and CDR2 (germline): MNHEY, SMNVEV (reference sequence). The CDR3 is 15 amino acids. V shed 8 bases and J shed 1 base, with 14 bases lying between them. In nucleotides, the CDR3 is TGTGCCAGCGCCTGGAGAACAGGGAACACCGGGGAGCTGTTTTTT. Protein: CASAWRTGNTGELFF.

This chain uses TRBV7-8 with TRBJ1-1; D gene uncertain. CDR3 length equals 13 residues. The germline CDR1 and CDR2 sequences are SGHVS and FQNEAQ. V lost 7 bases and J lost 1, with 10 bases in between. In DNA, the CDR3 is TGTGCCAGCATCGATACCCCGAACACTGAAGCTTTCTTT. Translated: CASIDTPNTEAFF.

This clone was detected only a few times. The chain links TRBV30 to TRBJ1-5; tentative D call: TRBD1 (6 bases). V was trimmed by 4 bases and J by 5 bases, leaving 12 bases between them. The CDR3 is made up of 13 amino acids. Germline-derived CDR1 and CDR2 are GTSNPN and SVGIG (reference sequence). Here the CDR3 DNA reads TGTGCCTGGAAGGGGGGTGCGCATCAGCCCCAGCATTTT. Its translation is CAWKGGAHQPQHF.

This clone has only a few counts. V is TRBV11-2 and J is TRBJ1-2; perhaps TRBD1 as D (5 bases). Germline V CDR1 and CDR2: SGHAT, FQNNGV. This CDR3 comprises 14 residues. Trimming pared 3 bases from V and 4 bases from J, leaving 12 bases between. The chain's CDR3 is CASSLSQGSYGYTF. CDR3 bases: TGTGCCAGCAGCTTGTCTCAGGGTTCCTATGGCTACACCTTC.

The chain is built from TRBV30 and TRBJ1-1; D not resolved. Germline V gene sequence: CDR1 GTSNPN, CDR2 SVGIG (reference sequence). Trimming took off 3 bases at V and 4 bases at J, with 12 bases between the two ends. The CDR3 sequence is 13 residues long. The CDR3 DNA is TGTGCCTGGAGCGGATATACTGCCACTGAAGCTTTCTTT. Protein sequence: CAWSGYTATEAFF. The full variable domain, in which reference TRBV30 and TRBJ1-1 provide the parts outside the CDR3, is SQTIHQWPATLVQPVGSPLSLECTVEGTSNPNLYWYRQAAGRGLQLLFYSVGIGQISSEVPQNLSASRPQDRQFILSSKKLLLSDSGFYLCAWSGYTATEAFFGQGTRLTVV.

The rearrangement uses TRBV14 and TRBJ1-1; TRBD1 might be the D (6 bases). The CDR3 totals 13 residues. The germline V gene encodes CDR1 SGHDN and CDR2 FVKESK. Trimming removed 2 bases from V and 6 bases from J, with 10 bases in between. CDR3 protein: CASSQWRGAEAFF. The DNA for the CDR3 is TGTGCCAGCAGCCAATGGAGGGGGGCTGAAGCTTTCTTT.

This clone was seen a handful of times. This chain joins TRBV7-2 and TRBJ2-7, with D unclear. V was shortened by 3 bases and J by 1 base, with 10 bases between the two germline ends. The CDR3 totals 14 residues. CDR1 and CDR2 from the germline V gene are SGHTA and FQGNSA. CDR3 protein: CASSFGRSSYEQYF. Written as DNA, the CDR3 is TGTGCCAGCAGCTTTGGACGATCGTCCTACGAGCAGTACTTC.

This clone appeared a few times. The rearrangement links TRBV6-6 to TRBJ1-5, with D possibly TRBD1 on 5 matching bases. The V gene lost 8 bases and the J gene lost 1 base, with 12 bases spanning the gap. Germline CDR1 and CDR2: MNHNY and SVGAGI (reference sequence). The CDR3 sequence is 14 residues long. The CDR3 loop is CASHAGGSNQPQHF. CDR3 coding DNA: TGTGCCAGCCATGCCGGGGGGAGCAATCAGCCCCAGCATTTT.

Written as DNA, the CDR3 is TGTGCCAGCAGCCCCCAGCACGGGGGTGAAGCTTTCTTT. Translation: CASSPQHGGEAFF. The chain joins TRBV7-6 to TRBJ1-1; weak D call: TRBD1 (5 bases). This CDR3 comprises 13 residues. Per the germline V gene, CDR1 is SGHVS and CDR2 is FNYEAQ. Trimming left V 5 bases short and J 7 bases short, with 14 bases between.

This clone was seen only once. The chain recombines TRBV27 with TRBJ2-5; D gene ambiguous. CDR1 and CDR2 (germline): MNHEY, SMNVEV (reference sequence). The length of the CDR3 is 15 residues. Trimming took off 0 bases at V and 5 bases at J, with 13 bases between the two ends. CDR3 in DNA: TGTGCCAGCAGTTTATCGTGGCAGGCCTTGGAGACCCAGTACTTC. Residues: CASSLSWQALETQYF.

The chain carries TRBV6-6 and TRBJ2-1; possible D gene TRBD1, 5 bases. CDR1 MNHNY and CDR2 SVGAGI come from the germline V gene (reference sequence). V shed 0 bases and J shed 6 bases, with 9 bases lying between them. The CDR3 runs to 14 residues. DNA for the CDR3: TGTGCCAGCAGTTACTCACAGGTTTCCAATGAGCAGTTCTTC. It translates to CASSYSQVSNEQFF.

This clone was detected only a few times. This chain connects TRBV5-4 to TRBJ1-1; 7 nucleotides align to TRBD1. V was pared by 3 bases and J by 4 bases, with 9 bases of the junction left unmatched. The length of the CDR3 is 15 residues. Germline loops: CDR1 SGHNT, CDR2 YYREEE (reference sequence). The CDR3 DNA reads as TGTGCCAGCAGCTGGGGCGACAGGGATGGCACTGAAGCTTTCTTT. Translated: CASSWGDRDGTEAFF. The full variable domain, its missing parts supplied by reference TRBV5-4 and TRBJ1-1, is ETGVTQSPTHLIKTRGQQVTLRCSSQSGHNTVSWYQQALGQGPQFIFQYYREEENGRGNFPPRFSGLQFPNYSSELNVNALELDDSALYLCASSWGDRDGTEAFFGQGTRLTVV.

The rearrangement joins TRBV7-8 to TRBJ2-1; perhaps TRBD1 as D (7 bases). V was clipped by 1 base and J by 6 bases, with 10 bases between them. The CDR3 loop spans 14 amino acids. CDR1 and CDR2 (germline): SGHVS, FQNEAQ. The CDR3 coding sequence is TGTGCCAGCAGCTTAGAGGAGGGGGCCAATGAGCAGTTCTTC. It specifies CASSLEEGANEQFF.

Only a few counts were recorded for this clone. This chain joins TRBV15 and TRBJ1-2, with D unresolved. This CDR3 region has 16 residues. The V end was cut by 5 bases, the J end by 7 bases, with 23 bases between. The germline V gene encodes CDR1 LNHNV and CDR2 YYDKDF (reference sequence). The CDR3: CATSYSRLGILVGYTF. CDR3 nucleotide sequence: TGTGCCACCAGCTATTCACGATTGGGGATCTTGGTTGGCTACACCTTC.

The genes are TRBV6-5 and TRBJ1-1; no clear D gene. This CDR3 region has 12 residues. Trimming took 6 bases from V and 4 from J, leaving 9 bases between them. The germline V gene encodes CDR1 MNHEY and CDR2 SVGAGI. The chain's CDR3 is CASSRLPTEAFF. The CDR3 DNA reads as TGTGCCAGCAGCCGACTGCCCACTGAAGCTTTCTTT.

Ten or more counts support this clone. The rearrangement joins TRBV7-8 to TRBJ1-1; 10 bases are shared with TRBD1. Germline CDR1 is SGHVS and CDR2 is FQNEAQ. The CDR3 is 16 amino acids. The J segment lost 5 bases and the V segment lost 2 bases, leaving 8 bases of the junction unmatched. Here the CDR3 reads CASSLKTGGGWTEAFF. The CDR3 DNA is TGTGCCAGCAGCTTAAAGACAGGGGGCGGATGGACTGAAGCTTTCTTT.

The chain has TRBV29-1 and TRBJ2-5; D not resolved. The V gene lost 2 bases and the J gene lost 5 bases, with 15 bases spanning the gap. This CDR3 is 14 amino acids long. Germline V lookup: CDR1 SQVTM, CDR2 ANQGSEA. The CDR3 sequence is CSVEMPSETETQYF. The DNA for the CDR3 is TGCAGCGTTGAAATGCCGTCCGAGACTGAGACCCAGTACTTC.

This clone was seen only a few times. The chain links TRBV10-3 to TRBJ2-2; D perhaps matches TRBD2 (5 bases). Trimming took off 11 bases at V and 3 bases at J, with 13 bases between the two ends. The CDR3 spans 13 residues. Germline V gene sequence: CDR1 ENHRY, CDR2 SYGVKD. The CDR3 loop reads CASETDYTGELFF. The CDR3 region has the DNA TGTGCCTCCGAGACGGACTACACCGGGGAGCTGTTTTTT.

This clone was seen a handful of times. This chain uses TRBV6-5 with TRBJ1-1; a possible D gene is TRBD1 (5 bases). Germline assignment: CDR1 MNHEY and CDR2 SVGAGI. The CDR3 length is 11 residues. The V and J ends lost 10 bases and 4 bases respectively, with 10 bases between them. CDR3 nucleotide sequence: TGTGCCACCCGGGGGAGCACTGAAGCTTTCTTT. Its protein product is CATRGSTEAFF.

The chain couples TRBV7-2 to TRBJ1-1; TRBD1 aligns across 8 bases. Unmatched junction bases numbered 8, after V lost 3 bases and J lost 11 bases. This CDR3 region has 13 residues. Germline CDR1 is SGHTA and CDR2 is FQGNSA. For the CDR3, the DNA is TGTGCCAGCAGCTTTTCAGGCCGGGACAGGGCTTTCTTT. Protein product: CASSFSGRDRAFF.

This clone was picked up one time. V gene TRBV25-1 combines with J gene TRBJ2-5; maybe TRBD1 (6 bases). Germline V gene data show CDR1 as MGHDK and CDR2 as SYGVNS. CDR3 length: 16 amino acids. The V end was cut by 2 bases, the J end by 1 base, with 14 bases between. CDR3 sequence (DNA): TGTGCCAGCAGTGAAAGTAGAGACAGGCCCCAAGAGACCCAGTACTTC. Translation gives CASSESRDRPQETQYF.

V is TRBV7-8 and J is TRBJ2-6, with 7 bases aligning to TRBD1. Germline V lookup: CDR1 SGHVS, CDR2 FQNEAQ. J was trimmed by 2 bases and V by 3 bases; bases with no gene match: 4. This CDR3 region has 16 residues. The CDR3 DNA follows: TGTGCCAGCAGCTTTGACAGGGATACTGGGGCCAACGTCCTGACTTTC. Protein product: CASSFDRDTGANVLTF.

This sequence joins TRBV7-2 and TRBJ2-7; 9 nucleotides match TRBD1. The CDR3 extends over 15 amino acids. The trim removed 3 bases at V and 4 bases at J, leaving 7 bases unmatched. Germline V gene lookup returns CDR1 SGHTA and CDR2 FQGNSA. CDR3 in amino acids: CASSLGQGKVYEQYF. CDR3 nucleotides: TGTGCCAGCAGCTTGGGACAGGGAAAAGTTTACGAGCAGTACTTC.

This clone was found a few times. The CDR3 loop is CASSSSMGGYEQYF. In DNA, the CDR3 is TGTGCCAGCAGTTCCTCGATGGGCGGCTACGAGCAGTACTTC. This rearrangement joins TRBV28 to TRBJ2-7; D call uncertain. The ends were cut back, 4 bases at V and 3 bases at J, with 13 bases in the middle. This CDR3 is built from 14 residues. Germline V CDR1 and CDR2: MDHEN, SYDVKM.

This chain joins TRBV5-1 and TRBJ2-7; the D is unclear. With 6 bases removed from V and 3 bases from J, the gap between germline ends came to 16 bases. The CDR3 extends over 14 amino acids. From germline, CDR1 is SGHRS and CDR2 YFSETQ. The CDR3 sequence: CASKEQTYSYEQYF. In nucleotides, the CDR3 is TGCGCCAGCAAGGAACAGACATATAGCTACGAGCAGTACTTC.

V is TRBV7-8 and J is TRBJ2-7; TRBD2 matches 7 bases. V shed 3 bases, J shed 6 bases, and the junction held 8 bases outside the gene matches. The CDR3 runs 14 residues. CDR1 and CDR2 from the germline V gene are SGHVS and FQNEAQ. The CDR3 protein is CASSFPGRQTEQYF. In DNA form, the CDR3 reads TGTGCCAGCAGCTTCCCCGGGAGGCAGACCGAGCAGTACTTC.

Only a few counts were recorded for this clone. The rearrangement uses TRBV6-4 and TRBJ2-7, with D perhaps matching TRBD1 or TRBD2 (5 bases each). Germline-derived CDR1 and CDR2 are MRHNA and SNTAGT. The CDR3 totals 13 residues. Between the trimmed V and J ends, which lost 11 bases and 0 bases, there was a span of 14 bases. CDR3: CARRDPSSYEQYF. CDR3 nucleotides: TGTGCCCGCCGGGACCCGAGCTCCTACGAGCAGTACTTC.

The chain carries TRBV11-3 and TRBJ2-3, with D possibly being TRBD1 (6 bases). The germline CDR1 and CDR2 sequences are SGHNT and YENEEA. The V gene lost 4 bases and the J gene lost 3 bases, with 14 bases spanning the gap. There are 15 residues in the CDR3. CDR3: CASSSGRGVTDTQYF. DNA of the CDR3: TGTGCCAGCAGCTCCGGCAGGGGAGTGACAGATACGCAGTATTTT.

The chain carries TRBV11-3 and TRBJ2-7; no definite D call. Germline V gene lookup returns CDR1 SGHNT and CDR2 YENEEA. Trimming removed 2 bases at V and 9 bases at J, with 14 bases between. CDR3 length: 13 amino acids. CDR3 loop: CASSLTKKWWQYF. The DNA for the CDR3 is TGTGCCAGCAGCTTAACAAAAAAGTGGTGGCAGTACTTC.